Presented here are 3 T cell receptor beta chains from one specimen sequenced in a study of a mutant IDH1 vaccine in newly diagnosed glioma. Their target antigens are unknown. Repertoires were generated with immunoSEQ multiplex PCR, while TCRdb's copy carries only in-frame clones and drops some. The sample contains 20,000 to 25,000 clones, 55% to 75% of which appear only once. Time point indicated: week 11, during vaccination. In the vaccine, a single dose held 300 ug of the mutant IDH1 20-mer peptide, along with topical imiquimod. This material consisted of peripheral blood mononuclear cells (PBMCs), taken from a glioma patient whose treatment included an IDH1 peptide vaccine. These receptors came from a young man with glioma. Some clones in this sample may be carry-over from other donors' samples.

The rearrangement links TRBV5-6 to TRBJ1-1; D may be TRBD1 (6 bases). Germline CDR1 is SGHDT and CDR2 is YYEEEE. V was trimmed by 3 bases and J by 4 bases, leaving 10 bases between them. The CDR3 is made up of 13 amino acids. CDR3 region: CASSSTGSTEAFF. CDR3 DNA: TGTGCCAGCAGCTCGACAGGTTCCACTGAAGCTTTCTTT.

This clone was seen a handful of times. In DNA, the CDR3 is TGTGCCAGCAGTGCCGACAGGGGCGCCGGGGAGCTGTTTTTT. This sequence encodes CASSADRGAGELFF. The rearrangement joins TRBV6-1 to TRBJ2-2; 8 bases fit TRBD1. The CDR3 has 14 amino acids. Germline-derived CDR1 and CDR2 are MNHNS and SASEGT. The V and J ends lost 4 bases and 6 bases, in that order; junction bases with no gene match: 4.

The chain recombines TRBV5-4 with TRBJ2-1, with TRBD2 matching 12 bases. This CDR3 comprises 17 residues. Trimming removed 4 bases from V and 9 bases from J; junction bases left unmatched: 14. Germline loops: CDR1 SGHNT, CDR2 YYREEE (reference sequence). CDR3 region: CASSRPTSGSEGSEQFF. CDR3 sequence (DNA): TGTGCCAGCAGCCGCCCGACTAGCGGGAGTGAGGGAAGTGAGCAGTTCTTC.